These T cell receptor beta chains were read from a single sample in a study of blood T cell repertoires in COVID-19. Data came from immunoSEQ multiplex PCR; TCRdb stores just in-frame clones and leaves some out. This repertoire shows 150,000 to 200,000 clones, around 82% found once; its top ten account for 11%. The sample consisted of peripheral blood. These receptor sequences come from a man aged 55 to 70 with active or convalescent COVID-19. Each CDR3 is given with its conserved first and last residue. Each record gives: clone size, J gene, D gene, V gene, CDR3 DNA, CDR3 protein. D genes are given only for firm matches. The size of a clone is reported for some rows only, either as once, few or many, or as a class for expanded clones.

. TRBJ2-1 TRBD2 TRBV19 TGTGCCTCCCGGGACAGGGGACTAGCGGGATTCTCCTACAATGAGCAGTTCTTC CASRDRGLAGFSYNEQFF
. TRBJ2-2 . TRBV27 TGTGCCAGCCGAACAGCTCCGCCCACCGGGGAGCTGTTTTTT CASRTAPPTGELFF
. TRBJ1-2 TRBD1 TRBV7-9 TGTGCCAGCAGCTTGGGGGGACAGCATAACTATGGCTACACCTTC CASSLGGQHNYGYTF
. TRBJ2-7 . TRBV27 TGTGCCAGCAGTCACCTCCCGCGCGACGAGCAGTACTTC CASSHLPRDEQYF
. TRBJ2-3 TRBD2 TRBV7-2 TGTGCCAGCAGCCCAATAGGCCTAGCGGGGGGCACAGATACGCAGTATTTT CASSPIGLAGGTDTQYF
. TRBJ2-7 TRBD2 TRBV4-1 TGCGCCAGCAGCCAACAAGCGGGGGGACCCTACGAGCAGTACTTC CASSQQAGGPYEQYF
. TRBJ1-2 TRBD1 TRBV29-1 TGCAGCGTTGAGACAGGGAACTATGGCTACACCTTC CSVETGNYGYTF
. TRBJ1-2 . TRBV5-1 TGCGCCAGCAGCTTGGCCGGTGAAACGGGGTATGGCTACACCTTC CASSLAGETGYGYTF
. TRBJ2-1 TRBD1 TRBV30 TGTGCCTGGAGACAACCGGGACAGGGGGCCTGTGAGCAGTTCTTC CAWRQPGQGACEQFF
. TRBJ2-6 . TRBV19 TGTGCTTCTCTCGAGCAAGGGGCCAACGTCCTGACTTTC CASLEQGANVLTF
. TRBJ1-2 . TRBV7-2 TGTGCCAGCAGCCTAACAGGGAGCTCTACTAACTATGGCTACACCTTC CASSLTGSSTNYGYTF
. TRBJ1-5 . TRBV28 TGTGCCAGCAGTTCGGGAGGGGGGAATCAGCCCCAGCATTTT CASSSGGGNQPQHF
. TRBJ2-5 . TRBV5-1 TGCGCCAGCAGCCCGCAGGGACTCGAGACCCAGTACTTC CASSPQGLETQYF
. TRBJ2-1 TRBD1 TRBV24-1 TGTGCCACCAGTGGGGCGGGACAGGGGTACAATGAGCAGTTCTTC CATSGAGQGYNEQFF
. TRBJ2-2 . TRBV6-5 TGTGCCAGCAGGGGGGGGCAGGGGGCGGCCGGGGAGCTGTTTTTT CASRGGQGAAGELFF
once TRBJ1-1 TRBD1 TRBV28 TGTGCCAGCACCTCGGTCGGGACAGGGTTCACTGAAGCTTTCTTT CASTSVGTGFTEAFF
few TRBJ2-1 . TRBV5-1 TGCGCCAGCAGCTTGGTGGTTCGGGGGGCTAACGATGAGCAGTTCTTC CASSLVVRGANDEQFF
once TRBJ1-2 TRBD1 TRBV19 TGTGCCAGTAGGTCGGACAGGAGTTGGTATGGCTACACCTTC CASRSDRSWYGYTF
once TRBJ2-3 TRBD2 TRBV6-4 TGTGCCAGCAGTGACTCCCTTGGCGGGGGGCTAAATACGCAGTATTTT CASSDSLGGGLNTQYF
. TRBJ2-7 . TRBV13 TGTGCCAGCAGCGCTAGGGGCCTCTCCTACGAGCAGTACTTC CASSARGLSYEQYF
few TRBJ1-5 TRBD1 TRBV6-5 TGTGCCAGCAGGAAACAGGGGCTACGCAATCAGCCCCAGCATTTT CASRKQGLRNQPQHF
. TRBJ1-1 TRBD1 TRBV11-2 TGTGCCAGCAGCACCAGGGGGCGAAAGAACACTGAAGCTTTCTTT CASSTRGRKNTEAFF
once TRBJ2-2 . TRBV4-2 TGTGCCAGCAGCCAAGATCGGGGGGCCACCGGGGAGCTGTTTTTT CASSQDRGATGELFF
. TRBJ1-5 . TRBV28 TGTGCCAGCGGGCCATACAATCAGCCCCAGCATTTT CASGPYNQPQHF
. TRBJ2-7 TRBD2 TRBV18 TGTGCCAGCTCACCTTTGGCACTAGCGGGGGGGACCTACGAGCAGTACTTC CASSPLALAGGTYEQYF
. TRBJ2-1 . TRBV4-1 TGCGCCAGCAGCCAAGTTTCAGTGAATGAGCAGTTCTTC CASSQVSVNEQFF
. TRBJ1-1 TRBD1 TRBV7-9 TGTGCCAGCAGCTCCTCAGACAGGGGGGCTTTCTTT CASSSSDRGAFF
. TRBJ2-7 TRBD2 TRBV29-1 TGCAGCGTCCAGAGCGGGAGCCGCTCCTACGAGCAGTACTTC CSVQSGSRSYEQYF
. TRBJ1-3 . TRBV11-3 TGTGCCAGCAGCTACGCGCCAACAGAAACCTTCTCTGGAAACACCATATATTTT CASSYAPTETFSGNTIYF
few TRBJ1-1 TRBD1 TRBV5-4 TGTGCCAGCAGCTTGCCCCGCTCGACAGGGAGGAACACTGAAGCTTTCTTT CASSLPRSTGRNTEAFF
. TRBJ1-5 . TRBV18 TGTGCCAGCTCACGGGGGGGGGCCAATCAGCCCCAGCATTTT CASSRGGANQPQHF
once TRBJ2-1 . TRBV25-1 TGTGCCAGCACGCAGGCCGGGGGAGCCTGGAATGAGCAGTTCTTC CASTQAGGAWNEQFF
. TRBJ2-5 TRBD2 TRBV19 TGTGCCAGTAGTATCTGGGGGGGTTGGGAGACCCAGTACTTC CASSIWGGWETQYF
. TRBJ1-5 TRBD1 TRBV4-1 TGCGCCAGCAGCCAAGAGGCAGGGGGCAATTTACAGCCCCAGCATTTT CASSQEAGGNLQPQHF
. TRBJ1-2 TRBD1 TRBV15 TGTGCCACCAGTCCAGGTGGAGGACAGGGAGACTATGGCTACACCTTC CATSPGGGQGDYGYTF
. TRBJ2-5 TRBD2 TRBV9 TGTGCCAGCAGCCCGGGACTAGCGTTGGGAGAGACCCAGTACTTC CASSPGLALGETQYF
. TRBJ1-2 TRBD1 TRBV4-1 TGCGCCAGCAGCCTCACGGACAGGGGTGAGGGCTACACCTTC CASSLTDRGEGYTF
. TRBJ2-1 TRBD2 TRBV28 TGTGCCAGCAGTCCACGGACTAGCGGGTTGAGGAATGAGCAGTTCTTC CASSPRTSGLRNEQFF
. TRBJ2-7 TRBD2 TRBV5-4 TGTGCCAGCAGTTTAAGCGGGAGCTACTCCTACGAGCAGTACTTC CASSLSGSYSYEQYF